The clone carrying this T cell receptor (beta chain) was seen a few times. TCRdb re-called the 5' RACE reads through MiXCR, storing one row per CDR3 protein. This table has 55,000 to 70,000 distinct CDR3 sequences, approximately 21% appearing once. This sample was taken from a study of HIV-infected patients and healthy controls. The CDR3 is 15 residues long. Germline assignment: CDR1 SGHDT and CDR2 YYEEEE. Losses at the gene ends were 4 bases for V and 5 bases for J; bases not matched to a gene: 7. The sample taken for sequencing was CD4+ T cells from blood. This chain uses TRBV5-6 with TRBJ2-3; 10 nucleotides line up with TRBD2. The origin of this receptor is a human donor in good health. CDR3 in amino acids: CASSPSGSSRDTQYF. CDR3 sequence (DNA): TGTGCCAGCAGCCCTAGCGGGAGCAGTAGAGATACGCAGTATTTT.